A selection of T cell receptor beta chains follows, all from one sample in a study of vaccination effects on CD4 cells after COVID-19. Their cognate antigens are unknown. The assay was immunoSEQ multiplex PCR, and TCRdb's table has in-frame clones only and misses some. This sample yields 20,000 to 25,000 clones, of which roughly 80% are seen a single time; roughly 5.7% belongs to the top ten. Material: CD4+ T cells from PBMCs cultured with SARS-CoV-2 spike peptides, obtained after COVID-19 vaccination. These receptors originate from a human donor who received a COVID-19 vaccine. Some clones in this sample may be carry-over from other donors' samples. Both conserved end residues are part of each CDR3. The D gene is left open where the match is weak. Size is stated for part of the rows, as once, few or many counts, or as a class when the clone is expanded.

v_gene	d_gene	len	abundance	j_gene	CDR3aa	CDR3nt
TRBV18	.	13	.	TRBJ1-1	CASSPATGTEAFF	TGTGCCAGCTCACCAGCCACTGGCACTGAAGCTTTCTTT
TRBV5-1	TRBD1	15	.	TRBJ1-5	CASSLGTGGGQPQHF	TGCGCCAGCAGCCTTGGGACAGGGGGAGGCCAGCCCCAGCATTTT
TRBV4-1	.	16	.	TRBJ2-3	CASSQDATGSTDTQYF	TGCGCCAGCAGCCAAGATGCAACGGGCAGCACAGATACGCAGTATTTT
TRBV4-1	.	16	.	TRBJ2-5	CASSQDRQYKQETQYF	TGCGCCAGCAGCCAAGATCGGCAGTACAAGCAAGAGACCCAGTACTTC
TRBV24-1	.	16	few	TRBJ2-5	CATSDSQGGGKETQYF	TGTGCCACCAGTGACTCCCAAGGGGGCGGGAAAGAGACCCAGTACTTC
TRBV19	.	15	once	TRBJ1-5	CASRGLPNSNQPQHF	TGTGCCAGTCGGGGCCTCCCTAATAGCAATCAGCCCCAGCATTTT
TRBV5-6	.	13	once	TRBJ2-2	CASSSVSTGELFF	TGTGCCAGCAGCTCGGTTAGCACCGGGGAGCTGTTTTTT
TRBV7-2	.	12	.	TRBJ2-5	CASSLYRETQYF	TGTGCCAGCAGCCTCTATAGGGAGACCCAGTACTTC
TRBV4-1	.	14	.	TRBJ1-2	CASSPAAGDRGYTF	TGCGCCAGCAGCCCGGCAGCAGGGGACCGTGGCTACACCTTC
TRBV4-1	.	15	.	TRBJ1-4	CASSRTGITNEKLFF	TGCGCCAGCAGCCGAACCGGGATAACTAATGAAAAACTGTTTTTT
TRBV2	TRBD1	14	.	TRBJ1-2	CASSRGTGLYGYTF	TGTGCCAGCAGTCGAGGGACAGGTCTCTATGGCTACACCTTC
TRBV7-2	.	13	.	TRBJ2-1	CASSLVGGNEQFF	TGTGCCAGCAGCTTAGTTGGGGGCAATGAGCAGTTCTTC
TRBV5-1	.	15	.	TRBJ1-3	CASSLDGLSGNTIYF	TGCGCCAGCAGCTTGGACGGACTCTCTGGAAACACCATATATTTT
TRBV5-6	.	14	few	TRBJ1-2	CASSKNRVGYGYTF	TGTGCCAGCAGCAAAAACAGGGTCGGATATGGCTACACCTTC
TRBV7-6	.	15	.	TRBJ2-2	CASSSRDTYTGELFF	TGTGCCAGCAGCTCCCGGGACACATACACCGGGGAGCTGTTTTTT
TRBV6-6	.	12	.	TRBJ1-2	CASTRREYGYTF	TGTGCCAGCACCCGCAGGGAGTATGGCTACACCTTC
TRBV7-2	.	13	.	TRBJ1-2	CASSLVGTQGYTF	TGTGCCAGCAGCTTAGTAGGTACACAGGGCTACACCTTC
TRBV24-1	.	15	.	TRBJ2-1	CATSDLPGNSNEQFF	TGTGCCACCAGTGATCTTCCGGGGAATTCAAATGAGCAGTTCTTC
TRBV13	TRBD2	16	.	TRBJ2-4	CASSLPPGGGGNIQYF	TGTGCCAGCAGCTTGCCCCCGGGTGGCGGGGGTAACATTCAGTACTTC
TRBV2	.	13	.	TRBJ1-1	CASSDLVNTEAFF	TGTGCCAGCAGTGATCTGGTGAACACTGAAGCTTTCTTT
TRBV9	.	13	.	TRBJ2-1	CASSVRTHNEQFF	TGTGCCAGCAGCGTAAGGACCCACAATGAGCAGTTCTTC
TRBV9	TRBD1	14	few	TRBJ2-3	CASSPHRGADTQYF	TGTGCCAGCAGCCCGCACAGGGGAGCAGATACGCAGTATTTT